This passage covers 4 T cell receptor beta chains from one sample sequenced in a study of PD-1 blockade in classical Hodgkin lymphoma. The repertoire was sequenced with immunoSEQ multiplex PCR; TCRdb's copy has only in-frame clones and lacks some. This sample carries about 44,000 clones, 55% to 80% of them seen once, and the ten largest clones take over 3%. The time point: cycle 4 day 1 (C4D1), after 5 to 7 weeks of nivolumab. The patients all showed relapse after autologous stem cell transplantation, while their brentuximab vedotin exposure varied. Sequenced material: peripheral blood mononuclear cells (PBMCs), taken before the fourth cycle of nivolumab. These receptor sequences come from a human donor with classical Hodgkin lymphoma.

This clone was counted many times. The chain carries TRBV7-2 and TRBJ2-3; TRBD2 matches at 12 bases. The germline V gene has CDR1 SGHTA and CDR2 FQGNSA. The CDR3 consists of 16 residues. After removal of 5 bases from V and 5 bases from J, the junction contained 8 bases not matched to a gene. The CDR3 sequence is CASSRKPGLAGDTQYF. CDR3 coding DNA: TGTGCCAGCAGCCGTAAACCGGGACTAGCGGGAGATACGCAGTATTTT.

The rearrangement uses TRBV7-2 and TRBJ1-5, with TRBD1 matching 9 bases. Trimming cost V 5 bases and J 7 bases; bases outside gene matches: 9. CDR1 is SGHTA and CDR2 is FQGNSA in the germline V gene. This CDR3 comprises 15 residues. The CDR3 is CASSPTRDRAQPQHF. The CDR3 DNA sequence: TGTGCCAGCAGCCCCACCCGGGACAGGGCCCAGCCCCAGCATTTT. The complete variable domain, with remaining parts taken from reference TRBV7-2 and TRBJ1-5, reads GAGVSQSPSNKVTEKGKDVELRCDPISGHTALYWYRQSLGQGLEFLIYFQGNSAPDKSGLPSDRFSAERTGGSVSTLTIQRTQQEDSAVYLCASSPTRDRAQPQHFGDGTRLSIL.

The CDR3 region is CASGWGSPGQPQHF. CDR3 sequence (DNA): TGTGCCAGTGGATGGGGGTCGCCAGGTCAGCCCCAGCATTTT. V and J are TRBV28 and TRBJ1-5, with TRBD1 as a possible D gene (5 bases). Germline CDR1 reads MDHEN; CDR2 reads SYDVKM. Deletions cut 9 bases from V and 6 bases from J, with 18 bases between. The CDR3 contains 14 residues.

The genes are TRBV7-2 and TRBJ2-3; TRBD2 agrees at 16 bases. Unmatched junction bases numbered 2, after V lost 4 bases and J lost 1 base. Germline V gene data show CDR1 as SGHTA and CDR2 as FQGNSA. CDR3 length equals 17 residues. The CDR3: CASSSGTSGGGTDTQYF. CDR3 in DNA: TGTGCCAGCAGCTCCGGGACTAGCGGGGGGGGCACAGATACGCAGTATTTT.